The 17 T cell receptor beta chains listed next were all sequenced from one sample in a study of human T cells and chemical hapten exposure. The time point here: patch test 1, 2 weeks after DPC sensitization. Treatment of the sample: therapeutic diphenylcyclopropenone sensitization with weekly scalp DPC. TCRdb used MiXCR to reprocess the RACE reads, holding one entry per CDR3 protein. The repertoire has 65,000 to 85,000 distinct CDR3 sequences, approximately 12% of them found once; the top ten carry approximately 3.7%. The starting material was whole blood, obtained in connection with sensitization to the hapten diphenylcyclopropenone (DPC). The origin of the receptors is a woman aged 55-69 years with alopecia areata. Some clones in this sample may be carry-over from other donors' samples.

The genes are TRBV20-1 and TRBJ1-1; D might be TRBD1 (5 bases). Germline-derived CDR1 and CDR2 are DFQATT and SNEGSKA (reference sequence). The CDR3 totals 16 residues. The ends were cut back, 5 bases at V and 5 bases at J, with 24 bases in the middle. CDR3 sequence (DNA): TGCAGTGCTCCGAGGGCAGGAGCTGCGAGGGGTACTGAAGCTTTCTTT. The encoded protein is CSAPRAGAARGTEAFF.

The rearrangement uses TRBV10-1 and TRBJ2-1; TRBD1 aligns across 7 bases. CDR1 WNHNN and CDR2 SYGVQD come from the germline V gene (reference sequence). The V and J ends lost 9 bases and 2 bases, in that order; junction bases with no gene match: 10. The CDR3 has 15 amino acids. This CDR3 is CARRPWDRAYNEQFF. Written as DNA, the CDR3 is TGCGCCAGAAGGCCCTGGGACAGAGCCTACAATGAGCAGTTCTTC.

The CDR3 DNA is TGCAGCGCCTCCGGGGGTGCTGGGGCCAACGTCCTGACTTTC. Protein product: CSASGGAGANVLTF. J is TRBJ2-6 and V is TRBV29-1, with D perhaps matching TRBD2 (6 bases). The V gene's germline CDR1 is SQVTM and CDR2 ANQGSEA. The CDR3 runs 14 residues. Trimming removed 7 bases at V and 2 bases at J, with 12 bases between.

This clonotype occurred many times. The chain carries TRBV6-6 and TRBJ1-1; weak D call: TRBD1 (6 bases). V lost 3 bases and J lost 5, with 16 bases in between. The length of the CDR3 is 15 residues. CDR1 is MNHNY, CDR2 SVGAGI, per germline (reference sequence). CDR3 protein: CASSYSPGAGTEAFF. CDR3 nucleotides: TGTGCCAGCAGTTATAGTCCAGGGGCGGGAACTGAAGCTTTCTTT.

Remarks on this clonotype: A read error may produce the germline difference seen at one junction end. The V gene is TRBV20-1, the J gene TRBJ1-5; D gene uncertain. The CDR3 contains 12 residues. CDR1 and CDR2 from the germline V gene are DFQATT and SNEGSKA (reference sequence). The CDR3: CSARYSNQPQHF. The CDR3 DNA follows: TGCAGCGCTAGGTATAGCAATCAGCCCCAGCATTTT.

This clonotype occurred many times. The chain couples TRBV18 to TRBJ2-7; tentative D call: TRBD2 (5 bases). There are 15 residues in the CDR3. The V gene lost 3 bases and the J gene lost 3 bases, with 15 bases spanning the gap. Germline V gene lookup returns CDR1 KGHSH and CDR2 LQKENI. Here the CDR3 reads CASSPGPAAGYEQYF. The CDR3, as DNA: TGTGCCAGCTCACCCGGACCCGCCGCGGGCTACGAGCAGTACTTC.

In regard to this clonotype: A much larger clone lies a single base off, so this may be a read error. V and J are TRBV12-5 and TRBJ1-6; D is unclear. Germline lookup yields CDR1 LGHNT and CDR2 FRNRAP. Trimming pared 1 base from V and 8 bases from J, leaving 6 bases between. The CDR3 runs 13 residues. CDR3 sequence: CASGLGIDSPLHF. CDR3 sequence (DNA): TGTGCTAGTGGTTTGGGGATTGATTCACCCCTCCACTTT.

This clonotype was seen a few times. V and J are TRBV23-1 and TRBJ1-5; D gene uncertain. TRBV23-1 is known as an ORF, though its function is uncertain. The CDR3 runs 15 residues. V lost 0 bases to trimming and J lost 3 bases, with 9 bases between them. The CDR3 loop is CASSQSRTNNQPQHF. In nucleotides, the CDR3 is TGCGCCAGCAGTCAATCTAGGACGAACAATCAGCCCCAGCATTTT.

The table lists this clonotype with many counts. DNA of the CDR3: TGTGCCAGCAGCGTAGAATTAGCAAATACGCAGTATTTT. Amino acids: CASSVELANTQYF. The V call is TRBV9, the J call TRBJ2-3, with D unresolved. Germline CDR1 reads SGDLS; CDR2 reads YYNGEE. V shed 0 bases and J shed 7 bases, with 9 bases lying between them. The CDR3 consists of 13 residues. The full variable domain, its missing parts supplied by reference TRBV9 and TRBJ2-3, is DSGVTQTPKHLITATGQRVTLRCSPRSGDLSVYWYQQSLDQGLQFLIQYYNGEERAKGNILERFSAQQFPDLHSELNLSSLELGDSALYFCASSVELANTQYFGPGTRLTVL.

Only a few counts were recorded for this clonotype. CDR3 bases: TGCGCCAGCAACGGGGAGGGTAAAGAGACCCAGTACTTC. It codes for CASNGEGKETQYF. This rearrangement joins TRBV5-1 to TRBJ2-5; TRBD2 matches 7 bases. Per the germline V gene, CDR1 is SGHRS and CDR2 is YFSETQ. After removal of 6 bases from V and 3 bases from J, the junction contained 5 bases not matched to a gene. The CDR3 length is 13 residues.

The chain has TRBV7-8 and TRBJ2-7, with 10 bases that match TRBD1. Germline CDR1 reads SGHVS; CDR2 reads FQNEAQ. V trimming: 5 bases; J trimming: 3 bases; junction bases outside the gene matches: 7. This CDR3 comprises 15 residues. CDR3 in DNA: TGTGCCAGCAGCCCAGAGGGACAGGGGCTCTACGAGCAGTACTTC. Its protein is CASSPEGQGLYEQYF.

This clonotype was seen repeatedly, ten times or more. V is TRBV7-3 and J is TRBJ1-3; a weak D match, TRBD1 (5 bases). CDR3 length: 13 amino acids. Between the trimmed V and J ends, which lost 5 bases and 3 bases, there was a span of 8 bases. Germline V gene lookup returns CDR1 SGHTA and CDR2 FQGTGA. Written as DNA, the CDR3 is TGTGCCAGCAGCCGGGGGTATGGAAACACCATATATTTT. Translating it yields CASSRGYGNTIYF.

This clonotype appeared a few times. The V gene is TRBV20-1, the J gene TRBJ1-2, with 8 positions matching TRBD1. After removal of 1 base from V and 0 bases from J, the junction contained 10 bases not matched to a gene. The CDR3 is 17 amino acids. Per the germline V gene, CDR1 is DFQATT and CDR2 is SNEGSKA (reference sequence). The CDR3 DNA is TGCAGTGCTAGAGTGGGGGCAGGGGGCCGATCTAACTATGGCTACACCTTC. This gives the protein CSARVGAGGRSNYGYTF.

This clonotype came up many times. This chain links TRBV25-1 with TRBJ2-3; 8 bases are shared with TRBD1. This CDR3 has 16 amino acids. The germline V gene encodes CDR1 MGHDK and CDR2 SYGVNS. The J segment lost 2 bases and the V segment lost 1 base, leaving 5 bases of the junction unmatched. The CDR3 DNA reads as TGTGCCAGCAGTGAATCCCTGACAGGGGTCACAGATACGCAGTATTTT. Translated, it gives CASSESLTGVTDTQYF.

This clonotype was detected a few times. The chain recombines TRBV7-9 with TRBJ2-6, with D perhaps matching TRBD1 (6 bases). The ends were cut back, 2 bases at V and 4 bases at J, with 27 bases in the middle. The CDR3 totals 21 residues. Germline CDR1 is SEHNR and CDR2 is FQNEAQ (reference sequence). CDR3 sequence: CASSLPNDRQARPQGANVLTF. Here the CDR3 DNA reads TGTGCCAGCAGCTTACCCAACGATAGACAGGCGCGTCCTCAGGGGGCCAACGTCCTGACTTTC.

This clonotype appeared a few times. The V gene is TRBV5-1, the J gene TRBJ2-7; D is uncertain. This CDR3 has 15 amino acids. Trimming removed 0 bases from V and 1 base from J, with 11 bases in between. Germline values: CDR1 SGHRS, CDR2 YFSETQ. The CDR3 here is CASSLAFDISYEQYF. The CDR3 bases are TGCGCCAGCAGCTTGGCCTTCGACATTTCCTACGAGCAGTACTTC.

This clonotype occurred a few times. The CDR3 region has the DNA TGCAGCGTTGAATCGGCGGACAGGGCGAGCGAAGCTTTCTTT. Residues: CSVESADRASEAFF. The rearrangement joins TRBV29-1 to TRBJ1-1, with TRBD1 matching over 8 bases. Losses at the gene ends were 2 bases for V and 8 bases for J; bases not matched to a gene: 10. The CDR3 length is 14 residues. In germline, CDR1 is SQVTM, CDR2 ANQGSEA.